This TCR beta chain was sequenced in a study of shared clonotypes between healthy human individuals. Study-level background: The composition of the donors was a couple of women and a few men aged 18 to 49. Overall study findings and caveats: In general, naive subsets displayed greater estimated richness than memory subsets did.

V trimming: 4 bases; J trimming: 4 bases; junction bases outside the gene matches: 10. There are 15 residues in the CDR3. Germline V gene lookup returns CDR1 ENHRY and CDR2 SYGVKD. This clone was counted a single time. Antigen: not known. It was CD45RO-negative cells, positively selected for CCR7, that made up naive CD8 cells, with terminally differentiated effector memory CD45RA+ cells excluded. Recent acute infections and vaccinations were absent in the healthy HIV-negative adult donors. Clones were sequenced by immunoSEQ multiplex PCR, and TCRdb holds only the in-frame ones, with some missing. The sample carries around 1.9 million clones, 85% to 95% recorded once.

This receptor was obtained from a man younger than 35 in good health. Some clones in this sample may be carry-over from other donors' samples. The sample consisted of naive CD8+ T cells from PBMCs. The chain is built from TRBV10-3 and TRBJ2-7; TRBD1 matches 7 bases. This CDR3 is CAISVQGTERYEQYF. Here the CDR3 DNA reads TGTGCCATCAGTGTCCAAGGGACAGAGCGATACGAGCAGTACTTC.